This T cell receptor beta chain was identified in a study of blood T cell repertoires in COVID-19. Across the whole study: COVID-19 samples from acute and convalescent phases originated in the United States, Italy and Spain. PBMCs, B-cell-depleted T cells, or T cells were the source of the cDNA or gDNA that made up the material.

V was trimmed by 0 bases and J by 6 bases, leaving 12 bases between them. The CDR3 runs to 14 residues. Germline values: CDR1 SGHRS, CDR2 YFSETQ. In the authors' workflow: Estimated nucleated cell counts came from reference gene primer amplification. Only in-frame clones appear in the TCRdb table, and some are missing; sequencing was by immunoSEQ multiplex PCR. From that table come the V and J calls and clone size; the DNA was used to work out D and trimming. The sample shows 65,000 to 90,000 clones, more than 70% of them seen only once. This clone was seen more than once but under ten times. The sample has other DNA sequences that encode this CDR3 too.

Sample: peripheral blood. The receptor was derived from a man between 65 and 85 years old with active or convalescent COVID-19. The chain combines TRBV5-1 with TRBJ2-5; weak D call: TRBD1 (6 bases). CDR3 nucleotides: TGCGCCAGCAGCTTGGGACCAGGGGAGAAGACCCAGTACTTC. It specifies CASSLGPGEKTQYF.